These 29 T cell receptor beta chains were all obtained from the same sample, sequenced in a study of OX40 agonist ivuxolimab in advanced cancers. The method was the immunoSEQ multiplex PCR assay. In its TCRdb copy, this immuneACCESS table keeps in-frame sequences only and misses some clones. Where compared with another copy, unresolved V genes explain less than half of these, and the others have no known cause. This sample holds over 30,000 clones; roughly nine tenths were observed only once. Under 1% of the sample rests with the top ten. This material consisted of CD4+ or CD8+ T cells sorted from blood, taken in a trial of the OX40 agonist ivuxolimab. The receptors originated from an adult with an advanced solid tumor such as melanoma, head and neck, liver or kidney cancer.

The table lists this clone with a count of one. V gene TRBV5-6 combines with J gene TRBJ1-6; TRBD1 matches 11 bases. Unmatched junction bases numbered 5, after V lost 0 bases and J lost 9 bases. This CDR3 is built from 16 residues. The germline gives CDR1 SGHDT, CDR2 YYEEEE. The CDR3 nucleotides are TGTGCCAGCAGCTTGGGTGCTGGGACAGGGGGTTCACCCCTCCACTTT. Translation gives CASSLGAGTGGSPLHF. Full variable domain (missing parts from reference TRBV5-6 and TRBJ1-6): DAGVTQSPTHLIKTRGQQVTLRCSPKSGHDTVSWYQQALGQGPQFIFQYYEEEERQRGNFPDRFSGHQFPNYSSELNVNALLLGDSALYLCASSLGAGTGGSPLHFGNGTRLTVT.

V is TRBV28 and J is TRBJ1-4; 8 nucleotides match TRBD1. The germline CDR1 and CDR2 sequences are MDHEN and SYDVKM. J lost 10 bases, V lost 5 bases, and 9 bases had no gene match. The CDR3 runs 14 residues. The CDR3 sequence is CASSKQGAWGKLFF. In DNA form, the CDR3 reads TGTGCCAGCAGTAAGCAGGGGGCTTGGGGAAAACTGTTTTTT.

The chain combines TRBV29-1 with TRBJ2-6; D unresolved. The CDR3 spans 13 residues. V lost 6 bases and J 4 bases, leaving 10 bases between the germline ends. Germline V gene lookup returns CDR1 SQVTM and CDR2 ANQGSEA. CDR3 DNA: TGCAGCGTGCCCCGGTCGGGGGCCAACGTCCTGACTTTC. This codes for CSVPRSGANVLTF. The whole variable domain, filled in from reference TRBV29-1 and TRBJ2-6, reads SAVISQKPSRDICQRGTSLTIQCQVDSQVTMMFWYRQQPGQSLTLIATANQGSEATYESGFVIDKFPISRPNLTFSTLTVSNMSPEDSSIYLCSVPRSGANVLTFGAGSRLTVL.

The V call is TRBV12-5, the J call TRBJ1-6; 7 bases align to TRBD1. V gave up 1 base and J gave up 5 bases; unmatched junction bases: 5. This CDR3 has 16 residues. The V gene's germline CDR1 is LGHNT and CDR2 FRNRAP. This CDR3 reads CASGLGRQGHNSPLHF. In DNA, the CDR3 is TGTGCTAGTGGTTTGGGGCGACAGGGTCATAATTCACCCCTCCACTTT. The complete variable domain, with remaining parts taken from reference TRBV12-5 and TRBJ1-6, reads DARVTQTPRHKVTEMGQEVTMRCQPILGHNTVFWYRQTMMQGLELLAYFRNRAPLDDSGMPKDRFSAEMPDATLATLKIQPSEPRDSAVYFCASGLGRQGHNSPLHFGNGTRLTVT.

J is TRBJ2-3 and V is TRBV14; D is ambiguous. This CDR3 spans 13 amino acids. V lost 5 bases to trimming and J lost 5 bases, with 11 bases between them. Per germline, CDR1 SGHDN and CDR2 FVKESK. CDR3: CASSSRGGDTQYF. The DNA for the CDR3 is TGTGCCAGCAGCTCCCGAGGTGGAGATACGCAGTATTTT.

V and J are TRBV12-2 and TRBJ1-1; TRBD1, the D gene given by the table, was not confirmed from the DNA. TRBV12-2 is a recognized pseudogene. This CDR3 region has 15 residues. CDR3 amino acids: CASRLAPGGNTEAFF. CDR3 coding DNA: TGTGCAAGTCGCTTAGCGCCAGGGGGCAACACTGAAGCTTTCTTT.

The rearrangement links TRBV7-2 to TRBJ2-1; a weak D match, TRBD2 (6 bases). CDR1 SGHTA and CDR2 FQGNSA come from the germline V gene. This CDR3 spans 14 amino acids. V lost 3 bases and J lost 6, with 12 bases in between. The CDR3 coding sequence is TGTGCCAGCAGCTTCGACGGACTATTCAATGAGCAGTTCTTC. It yields the protein CASSFDGLFNEQFF. Looking up the rest from reference TRBV7-2 and TRBJ2-1 gives the full variable domain: GAGVSQSPSNKVTEKGKDVELRCDPISGHTALYWYRQSLGQGLEFLIYFQGNSAPDKSGLPSDRFSAERTGGSVSTLTIQRTQQEDSAVYLCASSFDGLFNEQFFGPGTRLTVL.

J is TRBJ2-4 and V is TRBV4-1, with TRBD2 matching 12 bases. This CDR3 contains 16 residues. With 3 bases clipped from V and 4 bases from J, the junction kept 4 bases outside the gene matches. CDR1 and CDR2 (germline): MGHRA, YSYEKL. CDR3 amino acids: CASSHGTSGSKNIQYF. CDR3 nucleotide sequence: TGCGCCAGCAGCCATGGGACTAGCGGGTCAAAAAACATTCAGTACTTC.

Written as DNA, the CDR3 is TGCGCCAGCAGCCAAGACTGGACTGAATATAATTCACCCCTCCACTTT. It codes for CASSQDWTEYNSPLHF. This chain connects TRBV4-3 to TRBJ1-6; D is undetermined. The CDR3 is 16 residues long. Germline V gene sequence: CDR1 LGHNA, CDR2 YSLEER. Trimming shortened V by 0 bases and J by 4 bases, and 10 bases separated the two germline ends.

The chain joins TRBV10-2 to TRBJ2-3; D remains unclear. This CDR3 is built from 12 residues. CDR1 is WSHSY and CDR2 is SAAADI in the germline V gene. The V gene lost 10 bases and the J gene lost 5 bases, with 13 bases spanning the gap. The CDR3 DNA reads as TGCGCCACGGGTCAGCGCCTAGATACGCAGTATTTT. Translation gives CATGQRLDTQYF.

The chain couples TRBV5-6 to TRBJ1-1, with D possibly matching TRBD1 (5 bases). Germline V lookup: CDR1 SGHDT, CDR2 YYEEEE. V was cut by 3 bases and J by 5 bases, with 20 bases left in between. The CDR3 is made up of 16 amino acids. The CDR3 coding sequence is TGTGCCAGCAGCTGGATGCTGGGGGAGGTGGTGACTGAAGCTTTCTTT. Translating it yields CASSWMLGEVVTEAFF.

J is TRBJ1-5 and V is TRBV29-1; TRBD1 might be the D (5 bases). The germline gives CDR1 SQVTM, CDR2 ANQGSEA. This CDR3 comprises 14 residues. With 0 bases removed from V and 6 bases from J, the gap between germline ends came to 12 bases. The CDR3 bases are TGCAGCGTTGAAGATCAGGGTGTGGGTCAGCCCCAGCATTTT. Protein product: CSVEDQGVGQPQHF.

The chain has TRBV27 and TRBJ2-7; possibly TRBD1 or TRBD2 for D (7 bases each). Germline V CDR1 and CDR2: MNHEY, SMNVEV (reference sequence). Trimming stripped 7 bases from V and 0 bases from J, with 25 bases between. This CDR3 has 18 amino acids. The CDR3 is CASTTLGPGRGGSYEQYF. In DNA form, the CDR3 reads TGTGCCAGCACTACCTTAGGCCCTGGCAGGGGGGGCTCCTACGAGCAGTACTTC.

The CDR3 nucleotides are TGTGCCAGCAGCTTAAGGAGGGCGGGGGGGCGGAATGAGCAGTTCTTC. Residues: CASSLRRAGGRNEQFF. The rearrangement joins TRBV7-2 to TRBJ2-1, with 9 nucleotides matching TRBD2. The CDR3 is made up of 16 amino acids. The V segment lost 2 bases and the J segment 7 bases; nucleotides outside the gene matches: 9. Per the germline V gene, CDR1 is SGHTA and CDR2 is FQGNSA.

The V gene is TRBV4-1, the J gene TRBJ2-7; 13 bases agree with TRBD2. V shed 9 bases, J shed 2 bases, and the junction held 13 bases outside the gene matches. CDR1 is MGHRA, CDR2 YSYEKL, per germline. The CDR3 is 17 residues long. CDR3 in DNA: TGCGCCAGAGCTCTTCGACTAGCGGGGGGAGAGACCTACGAGCAGTACTTC. Encoded protein: CARALRLAGGETYEQYF.

The genes are TRBV5-1 and TRBJ2-2; 12 bases agree with TRBD2. CDR1 is SGHRS, CDR2 YFSETQ, per germline. The CDR3 contains 18 residues. J gave up 0 bases and V 3 bases, and 6 bases lay outside the gene matches. The CDR3 protein is CASSSTSGGYSNTGELFF. The CDR3 DNA reads TGCGCCAGCAGCTCGACTAGCGGGGGCTATTCGAACACCGGGGAGCTGTTTTTT. The whole variable domain, remainder taken from reference TRBV5-1 and TRBJ2-2, is KAGVTQTPRYLIKTRGQQVTLSCSPISGHRSVSWYQQTPGQGLQFLFEYFSETQRNKGNFPGRFSGRQFSNSRSEMNVSTLELGDSALYLCASSSTSGGYSNTGELFFGEGSRLTVL.

The chain joins TRBV18 to TRBJ2-3; 8 nucleotides agree with TRBD1. This CDR3 contains 16 residues. Per the germline V gene, CDR1 is KGHSH and CDR2 is LQKENI. The V and J ends lost 0 bases and 4 bases, in that order; junction bases with no gene match: 6. CDR3 sequence (DNA): TGTGCCAGCTCACCACCGTCCCACAGGGGGGCAGATACGCAGTATTTT. It encodes CASSPPSHRGADTQYF.

The chain joins TRBV19 to TRBJ2-6; 7 positions agree with TRBD2. Per germline, CDR1 LNHDA and CDR2 SQIVND (reference sequence). The CDR3 extends over 15 amino acids. Trimming took 8 bases from V and 0 from J; bases not matched to a gene: 4. CDR3 bases: TGTGCCAGTGGGGGGGTTCACTCTGGGGCCAACGTCCTGACTTTC. Protein sequence: CASGGVHSGANVLTF.

The chain uses TRBV4-1 and TRBJ2-7; D remains unclear. The CDR3 is 14 amino acids. Germline V CDR1 and CDR2: MGHRA, YSYEKL. V was trimmed by 0 bases and J by 6 bases, leaving 12 bases between them. CDR3 DNA: TGCGCCAGCAGCCAAGATCAACGCGTGGGCGAGCAGTACTTC. This codes for CASSQDQRVGEQYF.

The chain employs TRBV28 and TRBJ2-7, with D possibly being TRBD1 (6 bases). V was clipped by 5 bases and J by 7 bases, with 15 bases between them. Germline CDR1 is MDHEN and CDR2 is SYDVKM. The CDR3 extends over 13 amino acids. The CDR3 DNA follows: TGTGCCAGCAGTGGGACACCTCGGCTAGAGCAGTACTTC. Residues: CASSGTPRLEQYF. The full variable domain, completed using reference TRBV28 and TRBJ2-7, is DVKVTQSSRYLVKRTGEKVFLECVQDMDHENMFWYRQDPGLGLRLIYFSYDVKMKEKGDIPEGYSVSREKKERFSLILESASTNQTSMYLCASSGTPRLEQYFGPGTRLTVT.

This sequence joins TRBV4-3 and TRBJ1-6; the D gene is possibly TRBD1 (6 bases). The V and J ends lost 1 base and 14 bases respectively, with 18 bases between them. The germline CDR1 and CDR2 sequences are LGHNA and YSLEER. This CDR3 comprises 15 residues. Here the CDR3 DNA reads TGCGCCAGCAGCCAAGGGGAAGGGGGGGATTCTACCCTCCACTTT. Protein: CASSQGEGGDSTLHF.

V gene TRBV7-2 combines with J gene TRBJ1-3; no clear D gene. Trimming removed 1 base at V and 0 bases at J, with 7 bases between. The CDR3 contains 15 residues. Germline V gene sequence: CDR1 SGHTA, CDR2 FQGNSA. CDR3 loop: CASSLVASSGNTIYF. The CDR3 bases are TGTGCCAGCAGCTTAGTGGCTAGCTCTGGAAACACCATATATTTT.

The rearrangement links TRBV2 to TRBJ1-1; D possibly corresponds to TRBD1 (6 bases). The CDR3 totals 14 residues. V gave up 5 bases and J gave up 4 bases, with 14 bases separating them. The germline V gene encodes CDR1 SNHLY and CDR2 FYNNEI. The CDR3 sequence is CASSRTGLGTEAFF. The DNA of the CDR3 is TGTGCCAGCAGTCGAACAGGGTTGGGCACTGAAGCTTTCTTT.

The gene calls are TRBV10-1 and TRBJ2-5, with 11 positions matching TRBD2. Trimming at V came to 0 bases and at J to 5 bases, leaving 11 bases not matched to a gene. CDR3 length: 18 residues. Germline CDR1 WNHNN, CDR2 SYGVQD (reference sequence). CDR3 nucleotide sequence: TGCGCCAGCAGTGAGTCGACTAGACTAGCGGGGCCGCGGGAGACCCAGTACTTC. Its translation is CASSESTRLAGPRETQYF.

The V gene is TRBV11-3, the J gene TRBJ2-2, with 9 positions matching TRBD1. CDR1 is SGHNT and CDR2 is YENEEA in the germline V gene. The CDR3 extends over 15 amino acids. V lost 5 bases to trimming and J lost 6 bases; unmatched junction nucleotides: 7. DNA of the CDR3: TGTGCCAGCAGCAAGACGGGACAGGGCTCCGGGGAGCTGTTTTTT. Residues: CASSKTGQGSGELFF.

V and J are TRBV5-6 and TRBJ2-1; 11 bases map to TRBD2. The CDR3 extends over 16 amino acids. The trim removed 4 bases at V and 7 bases at J, leaving 10 bases unmatched. From germline, CDR1 is SGHDT and CDR2 YYEEEE. CDR3 protein: CASSVLAGAVENEQFF. The CDR3, as DNA: TGTGCCAGCAGCGTACTAGCGGGGGCTGTCGAAAATGAGCAGTTCTTC.

The chain carries TRBV6-1 and TRBJ2-3; D is tentatively TRBD1 or TRBD2 (5 bases each). Germline-derived CDR1 and CDR2 are MNHNS and SASEGT. V was cut by 7 bases and J by 2 bases, with 13 bases left in between. The CDR3 runs to 14 residues. The CDR3 DNA reads TGTGCCAGCACAAGCCCGGGGCTCACAGATACGCAGTATTTT. Protein product: CASTSPGLTDTQYF.

The count of this clone is one. The chain is built from TRBV5-1 and TRBJ2-2; 9 bases map to TRBD1. Germline V gene lookup returns CDR1 SGHRS and CDR2 YFSETQ. CDR3 length equals 15 residues. Trimming cost V 5 bases and J 1 base; bases outside gene matches: 3. The CDR3 is CASRPGQGNTGELFF. DNA for the CDR3: TGCGCCAGCAGACCGGGACAGGGGAACACCGGGGAGCTGTTTTTT.

V is TRBV25-1 and J is TRBJ2-4; 7 bases are a match to TRBD1. V was clipped by 10 bases and J by 0 bases; unmatched bases: 6. The CDR3 is 14 residues long. CDR1 and CDR2 (germline): MGHDK, SYGVNS. CDR3 nucleotide sequence: TGTGCCACCGGGACAGAGCTAGCCAAAAACATTCAGTACTTC. Translating gives CATGTELAKNIQYF. The whole variable domain, remainder taken from reference TRBV25-1 and TRBJ2-4, is EADIYQTPRYLVIGTGKKITLECSQTMGHDKMYWYQQDPGMELHLIHYSYGVNSTEKGDLSSESTVSRIRTEHFPLTLESARPSHTSQYLCATGTELAKNIQYFGAGTRLSVL.